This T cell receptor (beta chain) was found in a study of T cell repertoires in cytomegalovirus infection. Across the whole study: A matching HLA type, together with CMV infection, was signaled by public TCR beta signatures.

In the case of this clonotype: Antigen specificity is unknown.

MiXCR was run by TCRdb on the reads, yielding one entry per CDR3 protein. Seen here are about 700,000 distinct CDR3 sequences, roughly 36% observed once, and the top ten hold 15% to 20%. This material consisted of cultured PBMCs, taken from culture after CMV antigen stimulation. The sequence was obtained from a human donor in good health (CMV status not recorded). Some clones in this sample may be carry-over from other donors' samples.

This chain's CDR3 is CASSLASGISDTQYF. The CDR3, as DNA: TGTGCCAGCAGCTTGGCTAGCGGGATTTCAGATACGCAGTATTTT. This chain uses TRBV5-4 with TRBJ2-3, with 9 bases that match TRBD2. Looked up from germline, CDR1 is SGHNT and CDR2 is YYREEE (reference sequence). J was trimmed by 4 bases and V by 0 bases; bases with no gene match: 3. The CDR3 has 15 residues.